This T cell receptor beta chain was sequenced for a study of human T cells and chemical hapten exposure (dated by TCRdb to 2020 to 2023). Turning to the overall study: For sensitization, 2% DPC in acetone was applied to a roughly 2 cm by roughly 2 cm area of upper inner arm skin. Patch testing was done on the upper back using Finn chambers containing 0.01% DPC, and results were scored after 6 days according to International Contact Dermatitis Research Group standards. Roughly 30 alopecia patients gave blood for TCR sequencing at one to four time points (pre-sensitization, 2, 6 and 24 weeks). Alopecia areata with under or over 50% scalp involvement, alopecia totalis and alopecia universalis were represented in the patient cohort, which was mostly female. The study tracked peripheral blood TCR repertoire changes in vivo during primary and secondary sensitization to the hapten diphenylcyclopropenone (DPC) in alopecia patients. Libraries were combined into a pool for sequencing, and differences in TCR yield between samples came mainly from small differences in library volumes within the pool. Weekly therapeutic DPC doses were additionally applied to the scalp of patients throughout the roughly 26-week study period. Blood samples were taken from patients before sensitization (week 0) and at 2, 6 and about 24 weeks after DPC sensitization. Overall study results and their limits: Patch test score was positively correlated with the number of PT1 expanded TCRs, with significance at thresholds 8, 16 and 32 but not at 4. DPC sensitization did not change the number of TCRs with a frequency above 1 in 1000, and there was no evidence of changes in global repertoire structure. Because every patient had alopecia, a presumed autoimmune disease, the patients' immune response might differ from that of healthy individuals. Significantly more large CDR3 similarity clusters were formed by expanded TCRs than by pre-sensitization or healthy control sets, consistent with antigen-driven responses. Repeated subsampling changed both the strength of the expansion versus patch-test correlation and the threshold at which that correlation became significant.

This clonotype was recorded a few times. Its antigen is unknown. No quality values exist for individual bases; no much larger clone is one base distant. V lost 0 bases and J lost 0 bases; the stretch between them is 6 bases long. Inclusive of the bounding cysteine and phenylalanine, the CDR3 is 16 residues long. The read is trimmed to its CDR3 DNA, 48 bases read in frame from base 1. Sequences SGHTA (CDR1) and FQGNSA (CDR2) are obtained from the germline V gene. The time point label on this specimen signifies: patch test 1, 2 weeks after DPC sensitization. According to the study, the label for this sample's treatment or condition signals: therapeutic diphenylcyclopropenone sensitization with weekly scalp DPC. At every patch-test visit, the blood draw took place before the patch test was put on. Patients were considered eligible if aged 18 to 70, diagnosed with alopecia and deemed suitable for DPC therapy, and patients were excluded if pregnant. Total RNA was isolated from unfractionated whole blood collected in Tempus Blood RNA tubes.

The library was built by means of RACE. Data came from a NextSeq 500. Library preparation attached unique molecular identifiers to individual cDNA molecules for quantitative, reproducible TCR counting. Each blood RNA sample was used to sequence both TCR alpha and TCR beta chains. On the study's bioinformatics: Samples had a median of around 92,000 TCRs, with a range from roughly 23,224 to 700,000. The Decombinator software suite was used to annotate V, J and CDR3 in the TCR reads. For the PS versus PT1 abundance plots, all samples were subsampled to the same number of TCRs (28,000). Expanded TCRs were defined as absent before sensitization and observed at least eight times at the 2-week time point. TCRdb applied fastp at Q25 and MiXCR to the public reads, then kept only in-frame beta chains. Records with the same CDR3 protein are collapsed into one entry carrying the most frequent genes and DNA. The V and J calls reflect TCRdb's pipeline rather than the authors' work. The sample table lists under 120,000 distinct CDR3 sequences, 8% to 13% of them with a count of one. Clones ranked in the top ten supply approximately 3.5% of the sample.

The material was whole blood, obtained in connection with sensitization to the hapten diphenylcyclopropenone (DPC). Recombination connected TRBV7-2 to TRBJ2-6, with the D segment identity uncertain. This clonotype was sampled from a middle-aged woman with alopecia areata. Some clones in this sample may be carry-over from other donors' samples. The CDR3 in this case is CASSLATDSGANVLTF. The base sequence is TGTGCCAGCAGCTTAGCCACAGACTCTGGGGCCAACGTCCTGACTTTC.